The clone carrying this T cell receptor (beta chain) occurred once. Its antigen is currently unknown. The protocol was immunoSEQ multiplex PCR, while the TCRdb copy is restricted to in-frame clones and leaves out a portion. The sample has roughly 60,000 clones; approximately 85% are singletons. Time point reported: week 23, last vaccination. Each vaccine dose was 300 ug of mutant IDH1 20-mer peptide, with topical imiquimod. This entry comes from a study of a mutant IDH1 vaccine in newly diagnosed glioma. Study findings and constraints: Variations in leading peripheral T cell clonotypes appeared to have no connection with pseudoprogression.

This TCR was recovered from a man aged 25 to 40 with glioma. Source: PBMCs, taken from a glioma patient whose treatment included an IDH1 peptide vaccine.

The CDR3 DNA reads TGTGCCAGCAGCGTAGGTTCGGGGGTAAACTATGGCTACACCTTC. It translates to CASSVGSGVNYGYTF. V is TRBV9 and J is TRBJ1-2, with a tentative D call TRBD1 (5 bases). The CDR3 runs 15 residues. Germline CDR1 and CDR2: SGDLS and YYNGEE. V lost 0 bases to trimming and J lost 2 bases, with 11 bases between them.